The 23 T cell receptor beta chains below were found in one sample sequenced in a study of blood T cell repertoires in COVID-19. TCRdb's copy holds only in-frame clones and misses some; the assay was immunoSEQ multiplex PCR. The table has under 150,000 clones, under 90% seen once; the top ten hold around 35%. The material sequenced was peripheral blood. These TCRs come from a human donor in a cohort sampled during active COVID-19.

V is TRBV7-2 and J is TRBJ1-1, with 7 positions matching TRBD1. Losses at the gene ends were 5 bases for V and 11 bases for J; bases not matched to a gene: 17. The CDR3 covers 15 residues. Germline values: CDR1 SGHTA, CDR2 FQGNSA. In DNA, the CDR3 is TGTGCCAGCAGCGCTCACAGGGGAGCATGGGTGGAGGCTTTCTTT. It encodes CASSAHRGAWVEAFF. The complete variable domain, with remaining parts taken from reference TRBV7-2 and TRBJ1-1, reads GAGVSQSPSNKVTEKGKDVELRCDPISGHTALYWYRQSLGQGLEFLIYFQGNSAPDKSGLPSDRFSAERTGGSVSTLTIQRTQQEDSAVYLCASSAHRGAWVEAFFGQGTRLTVV.

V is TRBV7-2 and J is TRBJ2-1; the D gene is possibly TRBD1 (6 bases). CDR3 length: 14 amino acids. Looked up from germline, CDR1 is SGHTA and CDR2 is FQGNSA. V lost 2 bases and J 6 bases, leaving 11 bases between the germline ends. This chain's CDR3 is CASSLKLGGNEQFF. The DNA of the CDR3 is TGTGCCAGCAGCTTAAAGTTAGGGGGCAATGAGCAGTTCTTC.

DNA for the CDR3: TGTGCCAGCAGCGCGACAGGGGGCAACTATGGCTACACCTTC. Translating gives CASSATGGNYGYTF. V gene TRBV7-9 combines with J gene TRBJ1-2, with 10 bases matching TRBD1. Germline lookup yields CDR1 SEHNR and CDR2 FQNEAQ (reference sequence). V shed 5 bases and J 2 bases; nucleotides not matched to a gene: 2. CDR3 length: 14 amino acids.

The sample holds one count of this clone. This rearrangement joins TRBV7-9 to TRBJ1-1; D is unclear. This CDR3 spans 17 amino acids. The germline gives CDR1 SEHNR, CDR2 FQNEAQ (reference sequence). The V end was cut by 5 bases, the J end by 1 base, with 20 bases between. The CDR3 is CASSPVKMGRRNTEAFF. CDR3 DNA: TGTGCCAGCAGCCCGGTGAAGATGGGGAGGAGGAACACTGAAGCTTTCTTT. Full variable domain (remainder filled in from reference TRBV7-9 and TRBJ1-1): DTGVSQNPRHKITKRGQNVTFRCDPISEHNRLYWYRQTLGQGPEFLTYFQNEAQLEKSRLLSDRFSAERPKGSFSTLEIQRTEQGDSAMYLCASSPVKMGRRNTEAFFGQGTRLTVV.

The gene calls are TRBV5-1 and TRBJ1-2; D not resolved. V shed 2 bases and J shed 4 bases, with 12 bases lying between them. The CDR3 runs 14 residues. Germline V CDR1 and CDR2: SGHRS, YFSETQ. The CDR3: CASSLGGEGYGYTF. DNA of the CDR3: TGCGCCAGCAGCTTAGGAGGCGAAGGCTATGGCTACACCTTC.

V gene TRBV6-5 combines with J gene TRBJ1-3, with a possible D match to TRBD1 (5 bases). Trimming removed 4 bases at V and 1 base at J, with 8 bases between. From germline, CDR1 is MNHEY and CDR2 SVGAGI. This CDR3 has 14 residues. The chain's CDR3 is CASSSGISGNTIYF. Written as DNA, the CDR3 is TGTGCCAGCAGTTCAGGGATATCTGGAAACACCATATATTTT.

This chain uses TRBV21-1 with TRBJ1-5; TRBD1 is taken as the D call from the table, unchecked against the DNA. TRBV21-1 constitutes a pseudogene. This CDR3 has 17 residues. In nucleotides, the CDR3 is TGTGCCAGCAGCAAAGTAAGGGACACCGTGAGCAATCAGCCCCAGCATTTT. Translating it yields CASSKVRDTVSNQPQHF.

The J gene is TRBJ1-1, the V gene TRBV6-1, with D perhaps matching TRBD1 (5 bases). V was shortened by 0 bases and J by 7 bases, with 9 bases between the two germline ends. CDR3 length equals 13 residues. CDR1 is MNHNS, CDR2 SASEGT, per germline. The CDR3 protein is CASSEAGRGEAFF. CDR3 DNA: TGTGCCAGCAGTGAAGCGGGGAGGGGTGAAGCTTTCTTT.

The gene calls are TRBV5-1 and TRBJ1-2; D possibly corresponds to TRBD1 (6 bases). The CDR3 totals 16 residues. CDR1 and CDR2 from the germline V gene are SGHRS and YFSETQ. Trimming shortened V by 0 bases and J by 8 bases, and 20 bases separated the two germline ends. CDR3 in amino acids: CASSLGGRTLRRGYTF. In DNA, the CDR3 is TGCGCCAGCAGCTTGGGGGGGCGGACCCTAAGGCGCGGCTACACCTTC.

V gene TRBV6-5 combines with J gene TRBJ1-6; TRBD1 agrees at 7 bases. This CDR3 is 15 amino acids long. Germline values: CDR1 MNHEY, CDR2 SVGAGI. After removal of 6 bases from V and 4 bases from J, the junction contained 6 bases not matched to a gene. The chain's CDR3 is CASSQGQSYNSPLHF. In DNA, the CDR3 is TGTGCCAGCAGCCAGGGACAGTCTTATAATTCACCCCTCCACTTT.

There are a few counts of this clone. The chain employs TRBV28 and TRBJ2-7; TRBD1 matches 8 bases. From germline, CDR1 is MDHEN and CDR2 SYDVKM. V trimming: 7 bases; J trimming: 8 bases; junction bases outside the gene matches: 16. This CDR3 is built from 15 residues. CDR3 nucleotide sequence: TGTGCCAGCAATACCATCGGGACAGGTGGGGTTAAGCAGTACTTC. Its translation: CASNTIGTGGVKQYF.

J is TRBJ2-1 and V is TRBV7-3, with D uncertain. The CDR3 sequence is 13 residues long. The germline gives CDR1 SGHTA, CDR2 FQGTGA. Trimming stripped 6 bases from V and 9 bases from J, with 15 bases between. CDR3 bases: TGTGCCAGCAGACTGGGCCAACTGGGTGAGCAGTTCTTC. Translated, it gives CASRLGQLGEQFF.

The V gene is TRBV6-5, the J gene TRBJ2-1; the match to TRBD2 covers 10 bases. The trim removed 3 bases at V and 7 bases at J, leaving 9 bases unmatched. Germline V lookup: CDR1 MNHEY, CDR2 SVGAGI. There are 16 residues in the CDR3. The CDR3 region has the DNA TGTGCCAGCAGTTATACAGCGGGGGGGCCGCGGAATGAGCAGTTCTTC. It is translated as CASSYTAGGPRNEQFF.

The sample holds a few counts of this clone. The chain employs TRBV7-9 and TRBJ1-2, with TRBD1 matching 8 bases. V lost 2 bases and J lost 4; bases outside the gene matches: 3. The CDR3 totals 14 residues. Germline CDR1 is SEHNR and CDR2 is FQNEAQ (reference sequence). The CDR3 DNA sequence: TGTGCCAGCAGCTTACGGGACAGGAGCTATGGCTACACCTTC. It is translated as CASSLRDRSYGYTF.

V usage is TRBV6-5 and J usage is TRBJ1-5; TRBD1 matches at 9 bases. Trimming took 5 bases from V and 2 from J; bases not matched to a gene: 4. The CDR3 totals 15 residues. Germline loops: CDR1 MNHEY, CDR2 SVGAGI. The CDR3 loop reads CASSPQGAGNQPQHF. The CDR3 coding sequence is TGTGCCAGCAGTCCACAGGGGGCTGGCAATCAGCCCCAGCATTTT.

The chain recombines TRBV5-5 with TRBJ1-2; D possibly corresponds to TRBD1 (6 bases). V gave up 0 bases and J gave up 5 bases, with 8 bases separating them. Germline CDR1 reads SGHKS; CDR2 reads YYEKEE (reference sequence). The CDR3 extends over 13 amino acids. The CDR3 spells CASSLGTAYGYTF. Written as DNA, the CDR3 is TGTGCCAGCAGCTTGGGGACAGCATATGGCTACACCTTC.

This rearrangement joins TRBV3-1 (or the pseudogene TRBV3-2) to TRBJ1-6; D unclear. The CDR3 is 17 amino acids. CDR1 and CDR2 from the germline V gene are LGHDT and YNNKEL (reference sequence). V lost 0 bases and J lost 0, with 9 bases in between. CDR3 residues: CASSQEGRSSYNSPLHF. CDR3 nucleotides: TGTGCCAGCAGCCAAGAAGGGAGGAGCTCCTATAATTCACCCCTCCACTTT.

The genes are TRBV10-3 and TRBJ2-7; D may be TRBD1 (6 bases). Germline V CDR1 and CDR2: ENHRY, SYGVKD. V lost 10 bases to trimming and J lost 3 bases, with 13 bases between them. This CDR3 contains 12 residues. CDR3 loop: CATGQGIYEQYF. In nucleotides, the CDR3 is TGTGCCACCGGGCAGGGGATCTACGAGCAGTACTTC.

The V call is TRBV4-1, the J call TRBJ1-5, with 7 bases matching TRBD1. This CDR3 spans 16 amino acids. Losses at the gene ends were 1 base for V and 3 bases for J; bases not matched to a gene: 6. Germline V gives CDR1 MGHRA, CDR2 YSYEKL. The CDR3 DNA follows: TGCGCCAGCAGCCAAGGGACAGGCGGATTCAATCAGCCCCAGCATTTT. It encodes CASSQGTGGFNQPQHF.

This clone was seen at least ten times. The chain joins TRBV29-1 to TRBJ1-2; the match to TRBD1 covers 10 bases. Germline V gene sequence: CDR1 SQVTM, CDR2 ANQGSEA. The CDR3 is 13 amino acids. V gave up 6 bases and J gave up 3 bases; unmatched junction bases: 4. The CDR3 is CSVIGTGDYGYTF. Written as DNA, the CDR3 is TGCAGCGTGATCGGGACAGGGGACTATGGCTACACCTTC.

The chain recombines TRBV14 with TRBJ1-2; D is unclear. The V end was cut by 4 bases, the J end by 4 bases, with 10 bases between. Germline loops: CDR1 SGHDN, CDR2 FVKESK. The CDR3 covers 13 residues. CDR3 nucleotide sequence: TGTGCCAGCAGCCCGGGTGTGAGCTATGGCTACACCTTC. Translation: CASSPGVSYGYTF. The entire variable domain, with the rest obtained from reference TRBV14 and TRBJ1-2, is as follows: EAGVTQFPSHSVIEKGQTVTLRCDPISGHDNLYWYRRVMGKEIKFLLHFVKESKQDESGMPNNRFLAERTGGTYSTLKVQPAELEDSGVYFCASSPGVSYGYTFGSGTRLTVV.

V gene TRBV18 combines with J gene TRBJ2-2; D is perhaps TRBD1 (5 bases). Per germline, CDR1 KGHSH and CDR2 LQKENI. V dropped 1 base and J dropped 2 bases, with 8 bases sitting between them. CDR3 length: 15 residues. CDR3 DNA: TGTGCCAGCTCACCACTAGGGGTCAACACCGGGGAGCTGTTTTTT. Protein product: CASSPLGVNTGELFF.

CDR3 nucleotides: TGTGCCAGCGGCCGGACAGGGGGCGCTGGCTACACCTTC. It specifies CASGRTGGAGYTF. The genes are TRBV6-5 and TRBJ1-2; TRBD1 aligns across 11 bases. J gave up 7 bases and V 8 bases, and 6 bases lay outside the gene matches. Germline V gene sequence: CDR1 MNHEY, CDR2 SVGAGI. The CDR3 contains 13 residues.